This TCR beta chain stems from a study of T cell responses to AZD1222 COVID-19 vaccine. Study outcomes and limitations: Donors were largely white British and mainly female; clonal diversity was possibly underestimated.

Some clones are missing from TCRdb's copy, which holds only in-frame ones; the method was immunoSEQ multiplex PCR. The sample holds roughly 99,000 clones, around nine tenths seen once. With respect to this clone: The antigen is unknown.

V gave up 1 base and J gave up 1 base; unmatched junction bases: 13. The CDR3 covers 18 residues. The germline V gene has CDR1 SQVTM and CDR2 ANQGSEA. Sequenced material: peripheral blood, taken 28 days after the second AZD1222 dose. The sequence was obtained from an adult who received the AZD1222 COVID-19 vaccine. The genes are TRBV29-1 and TRBJ2-1, with TRBD2 matching over 7 bases. CDR3 sequence (DNA): TGCAGCGTTGAAGCTGCTCTAGAGACTAGCACATCCTACAATGAGCAGTTCTTC. Translating it yields CSVEAALETSTSYNEQFF.